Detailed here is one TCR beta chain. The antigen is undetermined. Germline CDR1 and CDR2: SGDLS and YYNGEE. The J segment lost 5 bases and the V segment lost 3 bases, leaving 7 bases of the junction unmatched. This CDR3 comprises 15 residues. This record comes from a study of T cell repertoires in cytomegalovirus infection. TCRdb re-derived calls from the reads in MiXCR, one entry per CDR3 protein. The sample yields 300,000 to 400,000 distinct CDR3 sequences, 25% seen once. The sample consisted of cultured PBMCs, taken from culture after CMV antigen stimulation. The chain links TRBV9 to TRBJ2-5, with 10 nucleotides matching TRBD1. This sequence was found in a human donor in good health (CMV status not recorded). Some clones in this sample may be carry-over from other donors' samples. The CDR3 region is CASSETGGTGETQYF. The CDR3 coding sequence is TGTGCCAGCAGCGAGACAGGGGGCACTGGGGAGACCCAGTACTTC. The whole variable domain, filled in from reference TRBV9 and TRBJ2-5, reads DSGVTQTPKHLITATGQRVTLRCSPRSGDLSVYWYQQSLDQGLQFLIQYYNGEERAKGNILERFSAQQFPDLHSELNLSSLELGDSALYFCASSETGGTGETQYFGPGTRLLVL.